This T cell receptor beta chain stems from a study of technical replicates of blood from several donors (dated by TCRdb to about 2017). As concerns this clone: Its specific antigen is unknown. Base qualities are not recorded, but no much larger clone differs from it by a single base.

V trim: 5 bases; J trim: 0 bases; unmatched bases: 4. Including the terminal cysteine and phenylalanine, the CDR3 comprises 16 residues. Only the CDR3 part of the read is kept: 48 bases, read in frame from the first base. The germline V gene gives CDR1 as SGHTA and CDR2 as FQGNSA. Library construction relied on the immunoSEQ multiplex PCR assay. Drawn from immuneACCESS, this table holds only the in-frame rearrangements with V and J called that TCRdb kept. Clones are partly lost; checked studies trace under half to an unresolved V gene and leave the rest unexplained. This sample has 55,000 to 85,000 clones in its table, and 95% to 97% of those were observed once. The ten largest account for over 0.2% of the sample.

Rearrangement joined TRBV7-2 to TRBJ2-6; TRBD1 aligns with 7 central bases. This sequence originates from a human donor in good health. Source material: T cells isolated from PBMCs. The bases read TGTGCCAGCAGCATGGGACAGAACTCTGGGGCCAACGTCCTGACTTTC. Translated, it gives CASSMGQNSGANVLTF.